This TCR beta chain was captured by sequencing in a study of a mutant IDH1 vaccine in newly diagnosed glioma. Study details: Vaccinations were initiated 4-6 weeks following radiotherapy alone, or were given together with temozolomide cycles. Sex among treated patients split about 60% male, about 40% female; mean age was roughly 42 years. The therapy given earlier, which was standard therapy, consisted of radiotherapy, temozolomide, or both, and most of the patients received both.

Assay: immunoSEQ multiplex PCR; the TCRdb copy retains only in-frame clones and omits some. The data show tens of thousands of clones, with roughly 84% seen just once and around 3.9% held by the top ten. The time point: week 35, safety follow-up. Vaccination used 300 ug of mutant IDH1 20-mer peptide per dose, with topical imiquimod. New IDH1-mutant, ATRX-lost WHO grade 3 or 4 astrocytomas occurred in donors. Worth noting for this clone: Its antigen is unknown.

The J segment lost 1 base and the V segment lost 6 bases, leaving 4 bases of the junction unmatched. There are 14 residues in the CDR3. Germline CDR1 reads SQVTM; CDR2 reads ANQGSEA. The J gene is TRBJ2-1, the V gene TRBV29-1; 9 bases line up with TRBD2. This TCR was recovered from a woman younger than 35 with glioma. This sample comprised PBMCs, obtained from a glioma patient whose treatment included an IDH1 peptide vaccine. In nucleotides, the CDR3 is TGCAGCGTGGGCGGACTAGCGTCCTACAATGAGCAGTTCTTC. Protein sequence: CSVGGLASYNEQFF.